Listed here are 20 T cell receptor beta chains from one sample, sequenced in a study of beta chain features in type 1 diabetes. Study results and limitations: Type 1 diabetes patients had TCRB CDR3s that were shorter (moderately but significantly so) in all four CD4+ subsets.

What was sequenced were expressed TCRB transcripts, since all of the isolated RNA had been reverse transcribed. TCRdb keeps only in-frame clones here, not all; method: immunoSEQ multiplex PCR. The table includes over 300,000 clones, around 8.5% detected once. Their antigen targets remain unknown. Sequenced input: central memory CD4+ T cells from blood. Source of these receptors: a young man with type 1 diabetes.

The chain recombines TRBV6-5 with TRBJ1-2; no reliable D call. Germline V gene lookup returns CDR1 MNHEY and CDR2 SVGAGI. Trimming took off 6 bases at V and 4 bases at J, with 15 bases between the two ends. The CDR3 spans 14 residues. The CDR3 sequence: CASSTTLGSYGYTF. As DNA, the CDR3 is TGTGCCAGCAGCACAACCCTCGGGAGCTATGGCTACACCTTC.

The V call is TRBV6-6, the J call TRBJ2-1, with D possibly TRBD1 on 6 matching bases. The V end lost 0 bases, the J end lost 2 bases, and 11 bases lay between the germline ends. The CDR3 runs 16 residues. The V gene's germline CDR1 is MNHNY and CDR2 SVGAGI (reference sequence). The DNA of the CDR3 is TGTGCCAGCAGTTACTCCTTTGCAGGGGCCTACAATGAGCAGTTCTTC. This encodes CASSYSFAGAYNEQFF.

This clone has only a few counts. The V and J genes are TRBV7-8 and TRBJ1-3, with D tentatively TRBD1 (6 bases). The V gene's germline CDR1 is SGHVS and CDR2 FQNEAQ. This CDR3 has 14 amino acids. With 6 bases removed from V and 4 bases from J, the gap between germline ends came to 13 bases. The CDR3 DNA is TGTGCCAGCAGTAACGGGGGCCGGGGAAACACCATATATTTT. The encoded protein is CASSNGGRGNTIYF.

The chain couples TRBV30 to TRBJ1-6, with 9 bases lining up with TRBD1. The CDR3 is 13 amino acids. V was pared by 5 bases and J by 13 bases, with 9 bases of the junction left unmatched. The germline V gene encodes CDR1 GTSNPN and CDR2 SVGIG (reference sequence). CDR3 sequence (DNA): TGTGCCTGGGCGGGACAGGGCTATAGGCCCCTCCACTTT. Its translation is CAWAGQGYRPLHF.

The chain is built from TRBV11-2 and TRBJ2-7, with 9 bases fitting TRBD1. Germline CDR1 SGHAT, CDR2 FQNNGV. V trimming: 1 base; J trimming: 4 bases; junction bases outside the gene matches: 5. CDR3 length: 15 amino acids. The CDR3 here is CASSLVATGGYEQYF. CDR3 nucleotides: TGTGCCAGCAGCTTAGTCGCGACAGGGGGGTACGAGCAGTACTTC.

There are a few counts of this clone. The chain carries TRBV2 and TRBJ2-5; 9 bases are shared with TRBD1. Germline CDR1 SNHLY, CDR2 FYNNEI. The V and J ends lost 4 bases and 1 base, in that order; junction bases with no gene match: 4. This CDR3 spans 15 amino acids. The CDR3 DNA sequence: TGTGCCAGCAGTGGGGACAGGGCAGGCCAAGAGACCCAGTACTTC. Translating gives CASSGDRAGQETQYF.

The V gene is TRBV25-1, the J gene TRBJ2-7; D is perhaps TRBD1 (6 bases). The germline V gene has CDR1 MGHDK and CDR2 SYGVNS. The CDR3 totals 16 residues. Trimming cost V 5 bases and J 3 bases, with 20 bases left between them. The CDR3 is CASSSPGDITIYEQYF. CDR3 coding DNA: TGTGCCAGCAGTTCCCCCGGGGACATTACAATCTACGAGCAGTACTTC.

The chain couples TRBV5-1 to TRBJ1-1; TRBD1 matches at 8 bases. V dropped 2 bases and J dropped 3; count of bases not matched to a gene: 6. The V gene's germline CDR1 is SGHRS and CDR2 YFSETQ. This CDR3 has 15 residues. CDR3 loop: CASSFLTGADTEAFF. Written as DNA, the CDR3 is TGCGCCAGCAGCTTTTTGACAGGGGCAGACACTGAAGCTTTCTTT. The whole variable domain, remainder taken from reference TRBV5-1 and TRBJ1-1, is KAGVTQTPRYLIKTRGQQVTLSCSPISGHRSVSWYQQTPGQGLQFLFEYFSETQRNKGNFPGRFSGRQFSNSRSEMNVSTLELGDSALYLCASSFLTGADTEAFFGQGTRLTVV.

V is TRBV18 and J is TRBJ2-2; D perhaps matches TRBD1 (5 bases). V gave up 0 bases and J gave up 3 bases, with 11 bases separating them. Germline CDR1 KGHSH, CDR2 LQKENI. The CDR3 is 16 residues long. The DNA for the CDR3 is TGTGCCAGCTCACCACCTTTATCCAGGGACACCGGGGAGCTGTTTTTT. This sequence encodes CASSPPLSRDTGELFF. Based on the CDR3 plus reference TRBV18 and TRBJ2-2, the full variable domain is NAGVMQNPRHLVRRRGQEARLRCSPMKGHSHVYWYRQLPEEGLKFMVYLQKENIIDESGMPKERFSAEFPKEGPSILRIQQVVRGDSAAYFCASSPPLSRDTGELFFGEGSRLTVL.

This clone was seen a handful of times. The chain uses TRBV5-4 and TRBJ2-3; D ambiguous. The CDR3 is 15 amino acids. Trimming cost V 4 bases and J 1 base, with 13 bases left between them. Germline V gives CDR1 SGHNT, CDR2 YYREEE (reference sequence). The DNA for the CDR3 is TGTGCCAGCAGCCCATCAGCCCGGGGCACAGATACGCAGTATTTT. This codes for CASSPSARGTDTQYF.

Ten or more counts support this clone. The V gene is TRBV7-2, the J gene TRBJ2-5; 8 nucleotides match TRBD1. V was clipped by 10 bases and J by 5 bases; unmatched bases: 15. The CDR3 is made up of 15 amino acids. Germline V gives CDR1 SGHTA, CDR2 FQGNSA. The CDR3 is CATRPGAGGGETQYF. CDR3 bases: TGTGCCACGCGACCGGGCGCAGGGGGCGGGGAGACCCAGTACTTC.

This clone was found a few times. The CDR3 DNA follows: TGTGCCAGCAGTCCGGCCGGGACTAGCAAAGACGAGCAGTACTTC. It translates to CASSPAGTSKDEQYF. The chain combines TRBV28 with TRBJ2-7, with 9 positions matching TRBD2. V dropped 5 bases and J dropped 5; count of bases not matched to a gene: 10. This CDR3 comprises 15 residues. Germline lookup yields CDR1 MDHEN and CDR2 SYDVKM. The whole variable domain, remainder taken from reference TRBV28 and TRBJ2-7, is DVKVTQSSRYLVKRTGEKVFLECVQDMDHENMFWYRQDPGLGLRLIYFSYDVKMKEKGDIPEGYSVSREKKERFSLILESASTNQTSMYLCASSPAGTSKDEQYFGPGTRLTVT.

The chain carries TRBV30 and TRBJ1-6, with D tentatively TRBD1 (5 bases). Germline CDR1 and CDR2: GTSNPN and SVGIG (reference sequence). V was cut by 8 bases and J by 11 bases, with 19 bases left in between. The CDR3 runs to 13 residues. CDR3 sequence reads: CAGATLGGTPLHF. CDR3 DNA sequence: TGTGCCGGGGCGACACTCGGGGGGACACCCCTCCACTTT.

This clone has just a few counts. The gene calls are TRBV5-5 and TRBJ2-3; D remains ambiguous. V was cut by 4 bases and J by 0 bases, with 9 bases left in between. The CDR3 has 14 amino acids. From germline, CDR1 is SGHKS and CDR2 YYEKEE (reference sequence). The CDR3: CASSTTPSTDTQYF. CDR3 coding DNA: TGTGCCAGCAGCACGACCCCTAGCACAGATACGCAGTATTTT.

This clone showed up just a few times. The chain is built from TRBV4-2 and TRBJ1-4; D ambiguous. This CDR3 is 14 amino acids long. Germline CDR1 LGHNA, CDR2 YNFKEQ. Between the trimmed V and J ends, which lost 5 bases and 3 bases, there was a span of 10 bases. This CDR3 reads CASSDTGANEKLFF. The CDR3 coding sequence is TGTGCCAGCAGCGACACGGGCGCTAATGAAAAACTGTTTTTT.

This chain links TRBV2 with TRBJ1-2; D is ambiguous. The CDR3 runs 13 residues. Trimming cost V 6 bases and J 8 bases, with 16 bases left between them. Germline V gene data show CDR1 as SNHLY and CDR2 as FYNNEI. CDR3: CASRESQPKGYTF. In nucleotides, the CDR3 is TGTGCCAGCAGGGAGAGCCAGCCGAAGGGCTACACCTTC.

V and J are TRBV7-6 and TRBJ2-3; 8 positions match TRBD2. This CDR3 is built from 15 residues. V was clipped by 5 bases and J by 4 bases; unmatched bases: 8. Germline CDR1 reads SGHVS; CDR2 reads FNYEAQ. The CDR3 sequence: CASSLGRVASDTQYF. For the CDR3, the DNA is TGTGCCAGCAGCCTCGGGAGGGTAGCATCAGATACGCAGTATTTT.

The chain combines TRBV18 with TRBJ1-5, with a weak D call TRBD1 (6 bases). The germline V gene has CDR1 KGHSH and CDR2 LQKENI. V was trimmed by 6 bases and J by 3 bases, leaving 12 bases between them. The CDR3 covers 14 residues. CDR3 DNA sequence: TGTGCCAGCTCCCAAGACAGGTACAATCAGCCCCAGCATTTT. This codes for CASSQDRYNQPQHF.

This clone was counted ten times or more. The rearrangement links TRBV4-1 to TRBJ2-5; 11 bases are a match to TRBD2. Germline CDR1 reads MGHRA; CDR2 reads YSYEKL. V lost 5 bases to trimming and J lost 1 base; unmatched junction nucleotides: 6. The CDR3 contains 16 residues. CDR3 bases: TGCGCCAGCAGCGCCGGGACTAGCGGATCCCAAGAGACCCAGTACTTC. It encodes CASSAGTSGSQETQYF.

CDR3 protein: CAWSFSIETQYF. CDR3 DNA: TGTGCCTGGAGTTTCTCGATAGAGACCCAGTACTTC. The rearrangement links TRBV30 to TRBJ2-5; D unresolved. The CDR3 is 12 amino acids. Germline lookup yields CDR1 GTSNPN and CDR2 SVGIG (reference sequence). The V end lost 2 bases, the J end lost 4 bases, and 8 bases lay between the germline ends.